This T cell receptor (beta chain) was recovered during a study of cytomegalovirus exposure and HLA in healthy donors. The CDR3 loop spans 15 amino acids. V dropped 4 bases and J dropped 7; count of bases not matched to a gene: 7. From germline, CDR1 is SNHLY and CDR2 FYNNEI. Remarks on this clone: Antigen unknown.

Primers for the PCR totalled 60 Vbeta and 13 Jbeta. Sequencing was performed with immunoSEQ multiplex PCR; in TCRdb, only in-frame clones are kept and a portion is missing. The sample lists around 160,000 clones; approximately 78% were seen once. Findings of the study overall: Associated with HLA alleles at 0.05 false discovery rate in a later analysis were around 17,000 TCR beta sequences. As a later analysis showed, several of the most significant clusters appeared to be linked to common viral pathogens. One later analysis reportedly identified an Asian-associated ancestry cluster that showed fewer N-insertions than the 666-donor mean.

The sequenced material came from PBMCs. The sequence was obtained from a male donor in good health and CMV-seronegative. The chain combines TRBV2 with TRBJ1-5; 10 bases fit TRBD1. CDR3 DNA sequence: TGTGCCAGCAGTGGGGTGGGACAGGGGCGCCAGCCCCAGCATTTT. Translated, it gives CASSGVGQGRQPQHF.